The 31 T cell receptor beta chains presented below share a single source sample, sequenced in a study of cytomegalovirus exposure and HLA in healthy donors. Produced via immunoSEQ multiplex PCR; TCRdb's table is partial and in-frame only. Seen here are 150,000 to 200,000 clones, roughly 83% observed once, and the top ten hold 10%. Sequences were obtained from PBMCs. The receptors shown here come from a young man in good health and CMV-seropositive.

The chain links TRBV4-3 to TRBJ2-2, with D hard to call. CDR1 is LGHNA, CDR2 YSLEER, per germline. This CDR3 is built from 13 residues. The germline V and J ends were trimmed by 0 bases and 5 bases, with 4 bases remaining between them. CDR3 amino acids: CASSQELTGELFF. The CDR3, as DNA: TGCGCCAGCAGCCAAGAATTAACCGGGGAGCTGTTTTTT.

CDR3 in amino acids: CASSKLAGGIQETQYF. CDR3 nucleotide sequence: TGTGCCAGCAGCAAACTAGCGGGGGGGATCCAAGAGACCCAGTACTTC. The chain employs TRBV7-2 and TRBJ2-5; 13 bases are shared with TRBD2. This CDR3 spans 16 amino acids. J lost 1 base, V lost 5 bases, and 4 bases had no gene match. CDR1 and CDR2 (germline): SGHTA, FQGNSA. The whole variable domain, filled in from reference TRBV7-2 and TRBJ2-5, reads GAGVSQSPSNKVTEKGKDVELRCDPISGHTALYWYRQSLGQGLEFLIYFQGNSAPDKSGLPSDRFSAERTGGSVSTLTIQRTQQEDSAVYLCASSKLAGGIQETQYFGPGTRLLVL.

This CDR3 reads CASSGRGLREKLFF. In DNA, the CDR3 is TGCGCCAGCAGTGGAAGGGGGTTGAGAGAAAAACTGTTTTTT. The chain recombines TRBV10-2 with TRBJ1-4, with D possibly matching TRBD1 (6 bases). CDR3 length: 14 amino acids. The germline CDR1 and CDR2 sequences are WSHSY and SAAADI. Deletions cut 4 bases from V and 8 bases from J, with 14 bases between.

The rearrangement links TRBV28 to TRBJ2-6, with 9 bases identical to TRBD2. Trimming removed 4 bases from V and 1 base from J; junction bases left unmatched: 8. The CDR3 runs to 18 residues. Germline V gene data show CDR1 as MDHEN and CDR2 as SYDVKM. This CDR3 reads CASSWLAGLLSGANVLTF. For the CDR3, the DNA is TGTGCCAGCAGTTGGCTAGCGGGGTTGTTGTCTGGGGCCAACGTCCTGACTTTC.

The chain uses TRBV4-1 and TRBJ2-2, with a possible D match to TRBD1 (5 bases). CDR3 length equals 15 residues. Germline CDR1 MGHRA, CDR2 YSYEKL. The germline V and J ends were trimmed by 1 base and 6 bases, with 12 bases remaining between them. DNA for the CDR3: TGCGCCAGCAGCCAAGGGTTAGAAGGGGCCGGGGAGCTGTTTTTT. It encodes CASSQGLEGAGELFF.

The gene calls are TRBV19 and TRBJ2-7, with TRBD2 as a possible D gene (5 bases). Trimming removed 4 bases from V and 3 bases from J, with 13 bases in between. The CDR3 consists of 14 residues. Per the germline V gene, CDR1 is LNHDA and CDR2 is SQIVND (reference sequence). For the CDR3, the DNA is TGTGCCAGTAGTACGCCGGGGATGATCTACGAGCAGTACTTC. As protein: CASSTPGMIYEQYF.

V usage is TRBV27 and J usage is TRBJ2-7; 11 nucleotides line up with TRBD2. Per the germline V gene, CDR1 is MNHEY and CDR2 is SMNVEV (reference sequence). V was pared by 8 bases and J by 2 bases, with 23 bases of the junction left unmatched. This CDR3 has 20 residues. This CDR3 reads CASAPAPGQRTSGPPYEQYF. For the CDR3, the DNA is TGTGCCAGCGCTCCTGCCCCAGGACAGAGGACTAGCGGGCCTCCCTACGAGCAGTACTTC.

This chain connects TRBV9 to TRBJ1-5; D gene uncertain. The V end was cut by 4 bases, the J end by 3 bases, with 14 bases between. The V gene's germline CDR1 is SGDLS and CDR2 YYNGEE. The CDR3 is 15 residues long. The CDR3 sequence is CASSPEGRTNQPQHF. CDR3 DNA sequence: TGTGCCAGCAGCCCCGAAGGGAGGACCAATCAGCCCCAGCATTTT.

V usage is TRBV5-1 and J usage is TRBJ1-2; possible D gene TRBD1, 6 bases. The V end lost 4 bases, the J end lost 1 base, and 11 bases lay between the germline ends. This CDR3 spans 14 amino acids. Germline V gene data show CDR1 as SGHRS and CDR2 as YFSETQ. The CDR3, as DNA: TGCGCCAGCAGCGGGTGGACAGATAACTATGGCTACACCTTC. Translating gives CASSGWTDNYGYTF.

This sequence joins TRBV6-5 and TRBJ2-4; TRBD1 matches at 11 bases. Looked up from germline, CDR1 is MNHEY and CDR2 is SVGAGI. The CDR3 is 14 amino acids. With 5 bases clipped from V and 15 bases from J, the junction kept 12 bases outside the gene matches. In DNA form, the CDR3 reads TGTGCCAGCAGTGAAGTCCCGGGACAGGGGGTCTCGTACTTC. It yields the protein CASSEVPGQGVSYF.

The J gene is TRBJ2-3, the V gene TRBV27; 8 bases match TRBD2. J lost 1 base, V lost 4 bases, and 4 bases had no gene match. Germline CDR1 reads MNHEY; CDR2 reads SMNVEV (reference sequence). CDR3 length: 15 residues. The CDR3 region is CASSSGGTGTDTQYF. The CDR3 DNA follows: TGTGCCAGCAGTTCGGGGGGGACCGGCACAGATACGCAGTATTTT.

The rearrangement joins TRBV27 to TRBJ1-5; no firm D call. Germline V gives CDR1 MNHEY, CDR2 SMNVEV (reference sequence). The V and J ends lost 8 bases and 5 bases respectively, with 13 bases between them. The CDR3 is made up of 13 amino acids. The CDR3 sequence: CASAPRRHQPQHF. As DNA, the CDR3 is TGTGCCAGCGCCCCCCGCAGGCATCAGCCCCAGCATTTT.

CDR3: CASSRIAGPTNTGELFF. The CDR3, as DNA: TGTGCCAGCAGCCGAATAGCGGGGCCCACGAACACCGGGGAGCTGTTTTTT. The chain couples TRBV4-2 to TRBJ2-2; 8 bases align to TRBD2. This CDR3 region has 17 residues. CDR1 is LGHNA and CDR2 is YNFKEQ in the germline V gene. Trimming at V came to 4 bases and at J to 0 bases, leaving 7 bases not matched to a gene.

V is TRBV5-1 and J is TRBJ2-7; D remains ambiguous. Germline CDR1 SGHRS, CDR2 YFSETQ. There are 14 residues in the CDR3. The germline V and J ends were trimmed by 0 bases and 0 bases, with 7 bases remaining between them. The CDR3 DNA reads as TGCGCCAGCAGCTTGGACAGCAGCTCCTACGAGCAGTACTTC. It codes for CASSLDSSSYEQYF.

The V and J genes are TRBV15 and TRBJ2-2, with 7 positions matching TRBD2. Germline V lookup: CDR1 LNHNV, CDR2 YYDKDF (reference sequence). After removal of 1 base from V and 7 bases from J, the junction contained 6 bases not matched to a gene. The CDR3 consists of 15 residues. The CDR3 is CATSRGGGADGELFF. DNA for the CDR3: TGTGCCACCAGCAGAGGGGGAGGGGCGGACGGGGAGCTGTTTTTT.

The V and J genes are TRBV30 and TRBJ2-5; 8 nucleotides align to TRBD2. Germline assignment: CDR1 GTSNPN and CDR2 SVGIG (reference sequence). Unmatched junction bases numbered 5, after V lost 3 bases and J lost 5 bases. CDR3 length equals 13 residues. The CDR3 bases are TGTGCCTGGAGCGGGAGGGCCGGGGAGACCCAGTACTTC. Encoded protein: CAWSGRAGETQYF. Combining the CDR3 with reference TRBV30 and TRBJ2-5 gives the whole variable domain SQTIHQWPATLVQPVGSPLSLECTVEGTSNPNLYWYRQAAGRGLQLLFYSVGIGQISSEVPQNLSASRPQDRQFILSSKKLLLSDSGFYLCAWSGRAGETQYFGPGTRLLVL.

J is TRBJ2-6 and V is TRBV5-4; D is unresolved. The ends were cut back, 4 bases at V and 1 base at J, with 9 bases in the middle. Germline V CDR1 and CDR2: SGHNT, YYREEE (reference sequence). The CDR3 consists of 15 residues. The CDR3 DNA reads TGTGCCAGCAGCCGTCCCTCGTCTGGGGCCAACGTCCTGACTTTC. It translates to CASSRPSSGANVLTF.

There are a few counts of this clone. The chain uses TRBV28 and TRBJ1-2; a weak D match, TRBD1 (5 bases). The V gene lost 3 bases and the J gene lost 1 base, with 9 bases spanning the gap. CDR1 is MDHEN, CDR2 SYDVKM, per germline. This CDR3 is 14 amino acids long. CDR3 protein: CASSFGGGNYGYTF. The CDR3 nucleotides are TGTGCCAGCAGTTTCGGGGGTGGTAACTATGGCTACACCTTC.

The chain links TRBV25-1 to TRBJ2-5; 8 nucleotides match TRBD2. The V gene end was trimmed by 7 bases and the J gene end by 0 bases; junction bases not matched to a gene: 10. The CDR3 spans 16 residues. Germline loops: CDR1 MGHDK, CDR2 SYGVNS. In nucleotides, the CDR3 is TGTGCCAGCACGGCGGGGGGTCGCCCGTACCAAGAGACCCAGTACTTC. This sequence encodes CASTAGGRPYQETQYF.

The chain recombines TRBV7-3 with TRBJ2-7, with D possibly being TRBD2 (5 bases). CDR1 SGHTA and CDR2 FQGTGA come from the germline V gene. The V gene lost 5 bases and the J gene lost 5 bases, with 13 bases spanning the gap. The length of the CDR3 is 13 residues. CDR3 bases: TGTGCCAGCAGCCAAAGTGGGAGTAACGAGCAGTACTTC. Translation gives CASSQSGSNEQYF.

The chain carries TRBV9 and TRBJ2-7, with TRBD1 as a possible D gene (5 bases). The CDR3 has 14 residues. Germline loops: CDR1 SGDLS, CDR2 YYNGEE. The V and J ends lost 0 bases and 2 bases respectively, with 9 bases between them. The CDR3 sequence: CASSVATTAYEQYF. The CDR3 DNA follows: TGTGCCAGCAGCGTAGCTACGACAGCCTACGAGCAGTACTTC. Together with reference TRBV9 and TRBJ2-7, the CDR3 gives the full variable domain: DSGVTQTPKHLITATGQRVTLRCSPRSGDLSVYWYQQSLDQGLQFLIQYYNGEERAKGNILERFSAQQFPDLHSELNLSSLELGDSALYFCASSVATTAYEQYFGPGTRLTVT.

This chain joins TRBV19 and TRBJ2-7, with 7 positions matching TRBD1. This CDR3 contains 12 residues. After removal of 4 bases from V and 6 bases from J, the junction contained 3 bases not matched to a gene. Germline lookup yields CDR1 LNHDA and CDR2 SQIVND (reference sequence). The CDR3 DNA follows: TGTGCCAGTAGTACGACAGGGAGCGAGCAGTACTTC. This encodes CASSTTGSEQYF.

The chain combines TRBV28 with TRBJ1-1; a possible D gene is TRBD1 (5 bases). The CDR3 sequence is 16 residues long. The germline V and J ends were trimmed by 3 bases and 4 bases, with 18 bases remaining between them. Germline-derived CDR1 and CDR2 are MDHEN and SYDVKM. The CDR3 region has the DNA TGTGCCAGCAGTTTGTTGGCAGGGAATAGTGTCACTGAAGCTTTCTTT. This codes for CASSLLAGNSVTEAFF. Variable domain in full (rest from reference TRBV28 and TRBJ1-1): DVKVTQSSRYLVKRTGEKVFLECVQDMDHENMFWYRQDPGLGLRLIYFSYDVKMKEKGDIPEGYSVSREKKERFSLILESASTNQTSMYLCASSLLAGNSVTEAFFGQGTRLTVV.

Only a few counts were recorded for this clone. The sample holds other DNA sequences that translate to the same CDR3. The rearrangement links TRBV9 to TRBJ1-1; D uncertain. CDR1 and CDR2 (germline): SGDLS, YYNGEE. Trimming cost V 0 bases and J 3 bases, with 6 bases left between them. The CDR3 is 13 amino acids. The CDR3, as DNA: TGTGCCAGCAGCGTAGCCGGGGACACTGAAGCTTTCTTT. This encodes CASSVAGDTEAFF.

This rearrangement joins TRBV19 to TRBJ2-5; 12 positions match TRBD1. The ends lost 7 bases at V and 4 bases at J; junction bases unmatched: 4. Germline CDR1 reads LNHDA; CDR2 reads SQIVND (reference sequence). The CDR3 runs to 14 residues. CDR3 coding DNA: TGTGCCAGTACGGGGACAGGGGGCCGAGAGACCCAGTACTTC. Translated, it gives CASTGTGGRETQYF.

The chain recombines TRBV27 with TRBJ2-1, with D tentatively TRBD1 (6 bases). Trimming took off 4 bases at V and 2 bases at J, with 21 bases between the two ends. This CDR3 region has 18 residues. Germline V gene data show CDR1 as MNHEY and CDR2 as SMNVEV (reference sequence). The CDR3 protein is CASSSLLIRGKAYNEQFF. Here the CDR3 DNA reads TGTGCCAGCAGTTCCCTATTGATCAGGGGCAAGGCCTACAATGAGCAGTTCTTC.

The gene calls are TRBV28 and TRBJ2-1, with 7 positions matching TRBD1. CDR3 length equals 18 residues. CDR1 is MDHEN and CDR2 is SYDVKM in the germline V gene. J gave up 9 bases and V 3 bases, and 20 bases lay outside the gene matches. The CDR3 sequence: CASSFAPGASPNRGEQFF. The CDR3, as DNA: TGTGCCAGCAGTTTTGCCCCCGGGGCTAGCCCGAACAGGGGTGAGCAGTTCTTC.

The chain combines TRBV27 with TRBJ2-7, with D possibly being TRBD2 (6 bases). CDR1 MNHEY and CDR2 SMNVEV come from the germline V gene (reference sequence). There are 15 residues in the CDR3. Trimming left V 5 bases short and J 3 bases short, with 17 bases between. The DNA of the CDR3 is TGTGCCAGCAGTATCTATAGCGGACCTCACTACGAGCAGTACTTC. Translating gives CASSIYSGPHYEQYF.

This clone was observed once. One end of the junction fails to match germline, which may point to a read error. V gene TRBV7-9 combines with J gene TRBJ2-5; D possibly corresponds to TRBD2 (7 bases). The germline CDR1 and CDR2 sequences are SEHNR and FQNEAQ (reference sequence). This CDR3 comprises 16 residues. The CDR3 here is CASSPYGGGAEDTQYF. In DNA, the CDR3 is TGTGCCAGCAGCCCATACGGTGGGGGGGCCGAAGATACCCAGTACTTC.

The genes are TRBV6-1 and TRBJ1-5; D is possibly TRBD1 (6 bases). V was cut by 7 bases and J by 4 bases, with 17 bases left in between. The germline CDR1 and CDR2 sequences are MNHNS and SASEGT. The CDR3 totals 15 residues. In DNA form, the CDR3 reads TGTGCCAGCACCTTCTTCCGGACAGCTAATCAGCCCCAGCATTTT. Translation: CASTFFRTANQPQHF.

The chain couples TRBV30 to TRBJ1-2; possible D gene TRBD1, 5 bases. V lost 3 bases and J 7 bases, leaving 18 bases between the germline ends. The germline V gene encodes CDR1 GTSNPN and CDR2 SVGIG (reference sequence). The CDR3 consists of 14 residues. The CDR3 nucleotides are TGTGCCTGGAGGTCTACAGGAGGGCGATCTGGCTACACCTTC. This sequence encodes CAWRSTGGRSGYTF.